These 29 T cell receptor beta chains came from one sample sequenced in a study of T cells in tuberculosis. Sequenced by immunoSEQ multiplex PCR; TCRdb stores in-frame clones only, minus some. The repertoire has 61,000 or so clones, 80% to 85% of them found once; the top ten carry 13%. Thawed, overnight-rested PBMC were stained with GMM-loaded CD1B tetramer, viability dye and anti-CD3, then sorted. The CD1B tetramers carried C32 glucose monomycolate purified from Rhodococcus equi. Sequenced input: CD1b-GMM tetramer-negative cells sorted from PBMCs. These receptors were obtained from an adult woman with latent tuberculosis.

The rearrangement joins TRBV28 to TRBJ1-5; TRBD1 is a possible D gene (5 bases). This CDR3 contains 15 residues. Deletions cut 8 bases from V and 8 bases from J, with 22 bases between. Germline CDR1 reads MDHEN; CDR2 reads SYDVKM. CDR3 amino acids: CASRRAGPNDEPQHF. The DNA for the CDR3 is TGTGCCAGCCGCAGGGCAGGTCCTAATGATGAGCCCCAGCATTTT.

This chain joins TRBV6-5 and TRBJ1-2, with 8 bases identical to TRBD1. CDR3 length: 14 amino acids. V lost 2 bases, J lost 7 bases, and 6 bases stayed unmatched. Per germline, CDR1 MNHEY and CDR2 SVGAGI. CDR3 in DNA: TGTGCCAGCAGTTACAGGACAGGGTTGGGTGGCTACACCTTC. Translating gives CASSYRTGLGGYTF.

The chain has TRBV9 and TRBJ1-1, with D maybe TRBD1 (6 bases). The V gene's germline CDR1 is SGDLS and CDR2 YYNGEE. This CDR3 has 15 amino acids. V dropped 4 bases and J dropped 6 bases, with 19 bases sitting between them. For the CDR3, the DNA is TGTGCCAGCAGCCCTCGACAGGTCGATAACGCTGAAGCTTTCTTT. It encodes CASSPRQVDNAEAFF.

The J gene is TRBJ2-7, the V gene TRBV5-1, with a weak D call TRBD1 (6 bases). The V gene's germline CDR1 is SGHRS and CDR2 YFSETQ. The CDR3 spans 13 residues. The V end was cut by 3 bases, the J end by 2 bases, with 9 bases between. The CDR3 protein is CASSSRQAYEQYF. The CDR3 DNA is TGCGCCAGCAGCTCGAGACAGGCCTACGAGCAGTACTTC.

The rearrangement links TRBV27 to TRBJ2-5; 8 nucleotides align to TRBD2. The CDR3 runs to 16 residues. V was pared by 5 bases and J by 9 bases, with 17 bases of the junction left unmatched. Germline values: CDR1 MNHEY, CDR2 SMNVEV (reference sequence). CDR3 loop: CASSPTPQTLGGAQYF. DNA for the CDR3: TGTGCCAGCAGTCCTACACCCCAAACCCTCGGGGGGGCCCAGTACTTC.

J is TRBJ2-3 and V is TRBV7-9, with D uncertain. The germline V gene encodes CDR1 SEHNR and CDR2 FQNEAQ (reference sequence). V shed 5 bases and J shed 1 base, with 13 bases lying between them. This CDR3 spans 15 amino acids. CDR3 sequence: CASSPLQVGTDTQYF. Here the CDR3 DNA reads TGTGCCAGCAGCCCGCTCCAGGTTGGCACAGATACGCAGTATTTT.

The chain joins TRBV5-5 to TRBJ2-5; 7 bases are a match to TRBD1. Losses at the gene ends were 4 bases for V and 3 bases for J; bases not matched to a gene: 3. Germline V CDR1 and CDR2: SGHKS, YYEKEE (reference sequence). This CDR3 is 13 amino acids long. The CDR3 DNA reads TGTGCCAGCAGCCCTGACAGGGAAGAGACCCAGTACTTC. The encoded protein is CASSPDREETQYF. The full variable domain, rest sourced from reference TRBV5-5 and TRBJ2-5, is DAGVTQSPTHLIKTRGQQVTLRCSPISGHKSVSWYQQVLGQGPQFIFQYYEKEERGRGNFPDRFSARQFPNYSSELNVNALLLGDSALYLCASSPDREETQYFGPGTRLLVL.

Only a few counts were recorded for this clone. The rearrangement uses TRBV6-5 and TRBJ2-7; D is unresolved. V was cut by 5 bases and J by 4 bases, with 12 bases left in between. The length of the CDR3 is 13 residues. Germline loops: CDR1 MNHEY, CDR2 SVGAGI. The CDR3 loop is CASSPSPGYEQYF. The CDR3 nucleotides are TGTGCCAGCAGTCCATCGCCCGGTTACGAGCAGTACTTC.

CDR3: CASSVGTRGGETQYF. The DNA of the CDR3 is TGTGCCAGCAGCGTGGGGACTAGAGGAGGAGAGACCCAGTACTTC. The V and J genes are TRBV9 and TRBJ2-5, with 8 positions matching TRBD2. This CDR3 is built from 15 residues. Germline trimming cut 2 bases from V and 4 bases from J; bases unmatched to any gene: 7. Germline V CDR1 and CDR2: SGDLS, YYNGEE.

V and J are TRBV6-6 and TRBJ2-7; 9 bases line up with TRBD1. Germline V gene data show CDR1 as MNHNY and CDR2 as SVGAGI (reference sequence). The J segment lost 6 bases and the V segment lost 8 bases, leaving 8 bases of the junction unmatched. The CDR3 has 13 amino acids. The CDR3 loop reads CASGGQGRSEQYF. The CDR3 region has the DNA TGTGCCAGCGGAGGACAGGGGAGAAGCGAGCAGTACTTC.

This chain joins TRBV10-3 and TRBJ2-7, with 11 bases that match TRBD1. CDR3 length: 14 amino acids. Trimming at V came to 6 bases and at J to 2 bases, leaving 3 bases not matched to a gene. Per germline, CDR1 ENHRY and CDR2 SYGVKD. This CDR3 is CAISPDRGPYEQYF. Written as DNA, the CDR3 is TGTGCCATCAGCCCGGACAGGGGGCCCTACGAGCAGTACTTC.

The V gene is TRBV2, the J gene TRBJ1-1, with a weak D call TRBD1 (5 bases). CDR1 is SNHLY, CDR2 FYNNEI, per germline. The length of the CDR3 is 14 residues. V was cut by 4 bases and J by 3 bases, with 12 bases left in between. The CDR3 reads CASSVRGGDTEAFF. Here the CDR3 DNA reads TGTGCCAGCAGTGTAAGGGGAGGGGACACTGAAGCTTTCTTT.

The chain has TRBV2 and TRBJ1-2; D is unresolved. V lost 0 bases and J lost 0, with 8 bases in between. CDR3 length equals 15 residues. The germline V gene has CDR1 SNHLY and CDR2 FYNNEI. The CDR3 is CASSEAFRSNYGYTF. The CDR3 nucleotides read TGTGCCAGCAGTGAAGCTTTCAGATCTAACTATGGCTACACCTTC.

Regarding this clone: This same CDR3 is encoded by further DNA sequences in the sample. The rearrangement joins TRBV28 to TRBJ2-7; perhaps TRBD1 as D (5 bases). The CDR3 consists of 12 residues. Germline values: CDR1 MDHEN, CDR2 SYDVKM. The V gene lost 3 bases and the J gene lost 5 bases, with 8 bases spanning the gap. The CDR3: CASSLGLDEQYF. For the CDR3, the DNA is TGTGCCAGCAGTTTGGGGCTGGACGAGCAGTACTTC.

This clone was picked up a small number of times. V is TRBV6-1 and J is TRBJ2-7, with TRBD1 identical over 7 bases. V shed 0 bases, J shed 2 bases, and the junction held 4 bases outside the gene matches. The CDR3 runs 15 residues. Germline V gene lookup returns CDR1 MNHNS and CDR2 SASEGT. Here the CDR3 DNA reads TGTGCCAGCAGTGAAGCGCTGGGACAGCCCTACGAGCAGTACTTC. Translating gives CASSEALGQPYEQYF.

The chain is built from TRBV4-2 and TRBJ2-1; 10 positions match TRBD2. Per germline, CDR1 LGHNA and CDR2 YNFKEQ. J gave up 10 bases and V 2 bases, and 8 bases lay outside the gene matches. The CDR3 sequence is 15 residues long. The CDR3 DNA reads TGTGCCAGCAGCCAAATAACTAGCGGGGCCCCGGAGCAGTTCTTC. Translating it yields CASSQITSGAPEQFF.

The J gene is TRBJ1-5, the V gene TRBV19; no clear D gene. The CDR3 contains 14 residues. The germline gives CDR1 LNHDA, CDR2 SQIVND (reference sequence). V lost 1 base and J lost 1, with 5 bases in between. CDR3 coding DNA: TGTGCCAGTAGTATAGTAGCGAGCAATCAGCCCCAGCATTTT. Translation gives CASSIVASNQPQHF. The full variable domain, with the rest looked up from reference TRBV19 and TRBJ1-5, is DGGITQSPKYLFRKEGQNVTLSCEQNLNHDAMYWYRQDPGQGLRLIYYSQIVNDFQKGDIAEGYSVSREKKESFPLTVTSAQKNPTAFYLCASSIVASNQPQHFGDGTRLSIL.

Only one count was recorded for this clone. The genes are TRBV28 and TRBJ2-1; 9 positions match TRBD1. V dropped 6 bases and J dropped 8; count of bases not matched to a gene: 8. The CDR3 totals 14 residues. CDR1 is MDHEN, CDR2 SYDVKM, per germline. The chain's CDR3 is CASSVPGQGDEQFF. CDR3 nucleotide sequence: TGTGCCAGCAGCGTACCGGGACAGGGCGATGAGCAGTTCTTC.

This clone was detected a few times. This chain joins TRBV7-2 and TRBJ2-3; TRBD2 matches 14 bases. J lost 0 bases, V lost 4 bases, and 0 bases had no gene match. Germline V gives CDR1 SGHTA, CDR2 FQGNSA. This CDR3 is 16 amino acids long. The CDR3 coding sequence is TGTGCCAGCAGCTGGACTAGCGGGGGGAGCACAGATACGCAGTATTTT. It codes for CASSWTSGGSTDTQYF.

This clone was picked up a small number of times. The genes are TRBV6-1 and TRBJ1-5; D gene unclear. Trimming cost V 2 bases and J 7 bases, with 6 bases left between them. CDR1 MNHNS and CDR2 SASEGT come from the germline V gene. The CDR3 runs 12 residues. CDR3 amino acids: CASSERRQPQHF. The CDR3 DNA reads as TGTGCCAGCAGTGAACGCCGGCAGCCCCAGCATTTT.

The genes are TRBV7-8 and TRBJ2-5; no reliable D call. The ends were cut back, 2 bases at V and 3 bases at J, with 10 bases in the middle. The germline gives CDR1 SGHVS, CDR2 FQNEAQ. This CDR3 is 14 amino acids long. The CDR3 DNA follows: TGTGCCAGCAGCTTACCGGGTCCGAAAGAGACCCAGTACTTC. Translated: CASSLPGPKETQYF.

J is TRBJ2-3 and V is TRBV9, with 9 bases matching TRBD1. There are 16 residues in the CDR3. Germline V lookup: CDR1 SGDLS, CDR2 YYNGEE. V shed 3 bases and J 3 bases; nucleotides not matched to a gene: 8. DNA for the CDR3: TGTGCCAGCAGCGCCGGGACAGGGCGAGCGACAGATACGCAGTATTTT. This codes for CASSAGTGRATDTQYF.

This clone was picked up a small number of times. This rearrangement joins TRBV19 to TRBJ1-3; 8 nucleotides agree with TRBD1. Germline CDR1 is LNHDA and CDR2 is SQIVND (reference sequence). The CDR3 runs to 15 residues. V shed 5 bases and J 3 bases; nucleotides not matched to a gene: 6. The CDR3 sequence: CASSPGGFGGNTIYF. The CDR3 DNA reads TGTGCCAGTAGTCCAGGGGGCTTCGGTGGAAACACCATATATTTT.

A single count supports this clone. The CDR3 region has the DNA TGTGCCAGCAGCTTGACGGGGGGGAATGAGCAGTTCTTC. Protein product: CASSLTGGNEQFF. V gene TRBV5-5 combines with J gene TRBJ2-1; 8 positions match TRBD2. The CDR3 consists of 13 residues. V lost 1 base to trimming and J lost 7 bases; unmatched junction nucleotides: 1. Germline V CDR1 and CDR2: SGHKS, YYEKEE (reference sequence).

CDR3 residues: CASGLVWIQGTEQFF. The CDR3 DNA reads as TGTGCTAGTGGTTTGGTATGGATACAGGGGACCGAGCAGTTCTTC. The chain employs TRBV12-5 and TRBJ2-1; 7 bases match TRBD1. Unmatched junction bases numbered 9, after V lost 0 bases and J lost 10 bases. The CDR3 is made up of 15 amino acids. In germline, CDR1 is LGHNT, CDR2 FRNRAP.

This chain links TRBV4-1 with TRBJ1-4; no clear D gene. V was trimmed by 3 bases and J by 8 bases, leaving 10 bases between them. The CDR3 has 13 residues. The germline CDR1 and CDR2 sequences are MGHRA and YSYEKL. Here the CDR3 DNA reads TGCGCCAGCAGCCAGGCGCCCGGGGAAAAACTGTTTTTT. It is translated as CASSQAPGEKLFF.

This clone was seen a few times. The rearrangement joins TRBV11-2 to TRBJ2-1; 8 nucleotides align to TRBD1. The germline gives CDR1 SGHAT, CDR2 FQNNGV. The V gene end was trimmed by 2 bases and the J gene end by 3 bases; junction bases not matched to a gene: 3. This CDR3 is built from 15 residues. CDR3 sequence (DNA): TGTGCCAGCAGCTTACGAGGACAGGGCTACAATGAGCAGTTCTTC. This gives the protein CASSLRGQGYNEQFF.

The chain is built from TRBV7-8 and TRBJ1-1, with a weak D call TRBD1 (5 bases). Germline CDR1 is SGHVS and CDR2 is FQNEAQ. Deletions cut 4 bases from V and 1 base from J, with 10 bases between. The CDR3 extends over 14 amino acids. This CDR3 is CASSWAGKNTEAFF. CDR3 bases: TGTGCCAGCAGCTGGGCAGGGAAGAACACTGAAGCTTTCTTT.

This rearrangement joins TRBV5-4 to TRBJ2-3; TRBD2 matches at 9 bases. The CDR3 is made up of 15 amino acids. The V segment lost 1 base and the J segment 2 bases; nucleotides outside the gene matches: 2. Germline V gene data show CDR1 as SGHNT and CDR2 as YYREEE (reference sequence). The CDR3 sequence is CASSLSSGNTDTQYF. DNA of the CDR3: TGTGCCAGCAGCTTGTCTAGCGGGAACACAGATACGCAGTATTTT.